This T cell receptor beta chain was identified during a study of cytomegalovirus exposure and HLA in healthy donors. Deletions cut 0 bases from V and 4 bases from J, with 18 bases between. The germline V gene has CDR1 MGHRA and CDR2 YSYEKL. This CDR3 spans 17 amino acids. The PCR employed 60 Vbeta primers together with 13 Jbeta primers. Only in-frame clones appear in the TCRdb table, and some are missing; sequencing was by immunoSEQ multiplex PCR. Of some 180,000 clones listed, approximately 80% are singletons. Sequencing was done on a sample of PBMCs. The source of this sequence is a woman aged 30 to 39 in good health and CMV-seropositive. The chain uses TRBV4-1 and TRBJ1-1; no clear D. The DNA for the CDR3 is TGCGCCAGCAGCCAAGATCCACGCAGAACTGGGAGCACTGAAGCTTTCTTT. This encodes CASSQDPRRTGSTEAFF.